This TCR beta chain came from a study of blood T cells in healthy people across ages. Study outcomes and limitations: CMV infection status of these donors was not known. The study found more naive CD4+ cells and higher diversity in long-lived than aged donors. PBMC samples, being unsorted, prevented any conclusive comparison of naive and antigen-experienced cells.

Germline V gene lookup returns CDR1 PRHDT and CDR2 FYEKMQ (reference sequence). Trimming took off 5 bases at V and 4 bases at J, with 16 bases between the two ends. The length of the CDR3 is 15 residues. As regards this clonotype: Its antigen is unknown.

Primed by a sample-barcoded 5' primer and a J-beta primer mix, a second PCR proceeded for about 6 to 12 cycles. Each of the cDNA molecules was tagged by a template-switch adaptor with 12 random nucleotides. TCRdb used MiXCR to reprocess the 5' RACE reads, holding one entry per CDR3 protein. The table has roughly 1.4 million distinct CDR3 sequences, roughly 59% seen once. This receptor was obtained from a young man in good health. The J gene is TRBJ2-3, the V gene TRBV13; D may match TRBD1 or TRBD2 (7 bases each). Material for sequencing was blood. This CDR3 reads CASSPRGGGPDTQYF. In DNA form, the CDR3 reads TGTGCCAGCAGCCCTCGGGGAGGGGGCCCAGATACGCAGTATTTT.